Below are 32 T cell receptor beta chains sequenced from a single sample in a study of cytomegalovirus exposure and HLA in healthy donors. A multiplex PCR was run with 60 Vbeta primers and 13 Jbeta primers. The method was immunoSEQ multiplex PCR; TCRdb's version includes in-frame clones alone and lacks a portion of them. Altogether more than 85,000 clones are present, 76% being singletons, with the ten largest covering more than 8%. The sequenced sample was PBMCs. Receptor source: a man in his forties in good health and CMV-seropositive.

This chain connects TRBV29-1 to TRBJ1-2, with a tentative D call TRBD1 (5 bases). The CDR3 spans 13 residues. Germline CDR1 is SQVTM and CDR2 is ANQGSEA. Between the trimmed V and J ends, which lost 6 bases and 6 bases, there was a span of 17 bases. The DNA for the CDR3 is TGCAGCGTGCTTAATCAGGGTCTGGATGGCTACACCTTC. This codes for CSVLNQGLDGYTF.

This chain joins TRBV5-6 and TRBJ1-4, with no clear D. The CDR3 has 16 amino acids. Trimming stripped 4 bases from V and 0 bases from J, with 13 bases between. Germline CDR1 SGHDT, CDR2 YYEEEE. CDR3: CASSRGRTATNEKLFF. The CDR3 region has the DNA TGTGCCAGCAGCCGAGGGCGCACTGCAACTAATGAAAAACTGTTTTTT.

This chain joins TRBV7-6 and TRBJ2-2; the D gene is possibly TRBD1 (6 bases). From germline, CDR1 is SGHVS and CDR2 FNYEAQ. This CDR3 is 15 amino acids long. V shed 4 bases and J shed 1 base, with 10 bases lying between them. As DNA, the CDR3 is TGTGCCAGCAGCTCGACACAGGGGAACACCGGGGAGCTGTTTTTT. Its translation: CASSSTQGNTGELFF.

This clone was detected a few times. V and J are TRBV5-4 and TRBJ2-3, with 9 positions matching TRBD2. Germline CDR1 is SGHNT and CDR2 is YYREEE (reference sequence). J gave up 2 bases and V 4 bases, and 8 bases lay outside the gene matches. The CDR3 extends over 16 amino acids. CDR3 sequence (DNA): TGTGCCAGCAGCCTATTAGCGGGGGCTTCCACAGATACGCAGTATTTT. The encoded protein is CASSLLAGASTDTQYF.

As for this clone: One junction end disagrees with the germline gene, perhaps due to a read error. The same CDR3 arises from other DNA sequences in this sample as well. This chain joins TRBV11-3 and TRBJ2-7; weak D call: TRBD2 (5 bases). There are 13 residues in the CDR3. Germline V CDR1 and CDR2: SGHNT, YENEEA. The CDR3 DNA sequence: TGTGCCAGCAGCTCAGGAGGCTCCTACGAGCAGTACTTT. Its protein product is CASSSGGSYEQYF.

This rearrangement joins TRBV10-3 to TRBJ2-5; 9 bases match TRBD1. The last part of the DNA fits TRBJ2-7 better; the J call may be wrong. This CDR3 region has 14 residues. From germline, CDR1 is ENHRY and CDR2 SYGVKD. The CDR3 spells CAISELGQGNEQYF. CDR3 nucleotide sequence: TGTGCCATCAGTGAGTTAGGACAGGGGAACGAGCAGTACTTC.

The chain carries TRBV6-1 and TRBJ2-3; D unresolved. V lost 0 bases to trimming and J lost 4 bases, with 11 bases between them. This CDR3 is 15 amino acids long. CDR1 and CDR2 (germline): MNHNS, SASEGT. The chain's CDR3 is CASSEALLRADTQYF. The DNA for the CDR3 is TGTGCCAGCAGTGAAGCGCTTCTTCGGGCAGATACGCAGTATTTT.

The chain recombines TRBV4-1 with TRBJ2-1, with D unclear. Per germline, CDR1 MGHRA and CDR2 YSYEKL. Trimming took off 0 bases at V and 9 bases at J, with 6 bases between the two ends. The CDR3 runs 12 residues. CDR3 sequence reads: CASSQDLIEQFF. The CDR3 DNA is TGCGCCAGCAGCCAAGATCTAATTGAGCAGTTCTTC.

This sequence joins TRBV7-2 and TRBJ2-2; the D is unclear. This CDR3 spans 13 amino acids. Germline V gene sequence: CDR1 SGHTA, CDR2 FQGNSA. The V end lost 5 bases, the J end lost 4 bases, and 8 bases lay between the germline ends. CDR3 coding DNA: TGTGCCAGCAGCCCCAGTGGCACCGGGGAGCTGTTTTTT. Encoded protein: CASSPSGTGELFF. Based on the CDR3 plus reference TRBV7-2 and TRBJ2-2, the full variable domain is GAGVSQSPSNKVTEKGKDVELRCDPISGHTALYWYRQSLGQGLEFLIYFQGNSAPDKSGLPSDRFSAERTGGSVSTLTIQRTQQEDSAVYLCASSPSGTGELFFGEGSRLTVL.

This rearrangement joins TRBV7-3 to TRBJ2-7, with D possibly being TRBD2 (6 bases). V gave up 5 bases and J gave up 3 bases, with 11 bases separating them. CDR1 SGHTA and CDR2 FQGTGA come from the germline V gene. This CDR3 has 13 amino acids. The CDR3 region is CASSPRDGYEQYF. As DNA, the CDR3 is TGTGCCAGCAGCCCGCGGGACGGCTACGAGCAGTACTTC.

This clone turned up a few times. The rearrangement joins TRBV2 to TRBJ1-1; D may be TRBD1 (6 bases). V gave up 5 bases and J gave up 3 bases, with 13 bases separating them. The CDR3 extends over 14 amino acids. Germline CDR1 SNHLY, CDR2 FYNNEI. The CDR3: CASSLQGRDTEAFF. As DNA, the CDR3 is TGTGCCAGCAGTTTACAGGGTCGGGACACTGAAGCTTTCTTT. Using reference TRBV2 and TRBJ1-1 for the parts outside the CDR3, the full variable domain is EPEVTQTPSHQVTQMGQEVILRCVPISNHLYFYWYRQILGQKVEFLVSFYNNEISEKSEIFDDQFSVERPDGSNFTLKIRSTKLEDSAMYFCASSLQGRDTEAFFGQGTRLTVV.

This chain joins TRBV19 and TRBJ2-1; no clear D. CDR1 and CDR2 (germline): LNHDA, SQIVND (reference sequence). This CDR3 has 13 amino acids. The V end lost 5 bases, the J end lost 0 bases, and 5 bases lay between the germline ends. The CDR3 DNA is TGTGCCAGTAGTCTGAGCTCCTACAATGAGCAGTTCTTC. Translating it yields CASSLSSYNEQFF.

The CDR3 loop reads CASSVEDRGYEQYF. The CDR3 DNA reads as TGTGCCAGCAGCGTGGAGGACAGGGGCTACGAGCAGTACTTC. The chain is built from TRBV7-2 and TRBJ2-7; 9 nucleotides agree with TRBD1. Germline V CDR1 and CDR2: SGHTA, FQGNSA. This CDR3 has 14 residues. With 5 bases clipped from V and 3 bases from J, the junction kept 5 bases outside the gene matches. Combining the CDR3 with reference TRBV7-2 and TRBJ2-7 gives the whole variable domain GAGVSQSPSNKVTEKGKDVELRCDPISGHTALYWYRQSLGQGLEFLIYFQGNSAPDKSGLPSDRFSAERTGGSVSTLTIQRTQQEDSAVYLCASSVEDRGYEQYFGPGTRLTVT.

The chain carries TRBV7-8 and TRBJ2-7; 9 bases agree with TRBD1. This CDR3 contains 11 residues. After removal of 4 bases from V and 11 bases from J, the junction contained 3 bases not matched to a gene. Germline CDR1 and CDR2: SGHVS and FQNEAQ. CDR3 nucleotide sequence: TGTGCCAGCAGCTCCGGACAGGGGAAGTACTTC. This encodes CASSSGQGKYF.

V usage is TRBV7-3 and J usage is TRBJ2-3; 13 positions agree with TRBD2. J was trimmed by 2 bases and V by 5 bases; bases with no gene match: 10. Germline loops: CDR1 SGHTA, CDR2 FQGTGA. This CDR3 has 18 amino acids. The CDR3 region has the DNA TGTGCCAGCAGCCCTACTAGCGGGAGGGCCGTAGACACAGATACGCAGTATTTT. It specifies CASSPTSGRAVDTDTQYF.

In this sample, this clone turned up once. The gene calls are TRBV6-5 and TRBJ2-7; 10 positions match TRBD1. V lost 4 bases and J lost 2; bases outside the gene matches: 5. This CDR3 comprises 15 residues. Germline-derived CDR1 and CDR2 are MNHEY and SVGAGI. In DNA, the CDR3 is TGTGCCAGCAGTTTGACAGGGGGCGCGACCTACGAGCAGTACTTC. Its translation: CASSLTGGATYEQYF.

Here the CDR3 DNA reads TGTGCCAGCAGCCCGGGGTATGCCACAGATACGCAGTATTTT. Amino acid sequence: CASSPGYATDTQYF. The chain employs TRBV7-9 and TRBJ2-3; a possible D gene is TRBD2 (5 bases). From germline, CDR1 is SEHNR and CDR2 FQNEAQ (reference sequence). This CDR3 is built from 14 residues. Trimming removed 5 bases at V and 2 bases at J, with 11 bases between.

This clone was picked up a small number of times. This chain links TRBV6-6 with TRBJ1-2; D is ambiguous. Trimming cost V 0 bases and J 5 bases, with 13 bases left between them. Germline V gene data show CDR1 as MNHNY and CDR2 as SVGAGI (reference sequence). The length of the CDR3 is 15 residues. In DNA, the CDR3 is TGTGCCAGCAGTTACTCGGACGGGAATCTTTATGGCTACACCTTC. This sequence encodes CASSYSDGNLYGYTF.

This sequence joins TRBV6-4 and TRBJ1-5, with TRBD1 matching over 8 bases. CDR3 length: 18 residues. Trimming removed 4 bases from V and 1 base from J; junction bases left unmatched: 12. CDR1 is MRHNA, CDR2 SNTAGT, per germline. Written as DNA, the CDR3 is TGTGCCAGCAGTGCTCAGGGGGCGCGGGCCCGGAGCAATCAGCCCCAGCATTTT. Residues: CASSAQGARARSNQPQHF.

This clone was found once. The rearrangement joins TRBV30 to TRBJ1-6; D is ambiguous. Germline values: CDR1 GTSNPN, CDR2 SVGIG (reference sequence). This CDR3 has 15 amino acids. V lost 2 bases, J lost 7 bases, and 15 bases lay in between. CDR3 loop: CAWSPRYWPNSPLHF. CDR3 sequence (DNA): TGTGCCTGGAGTCCCCGATATTGGCCCAATTCACCCCTCCACTTT.

This chain connects TRBV7-9 to TRBJ2-3, with D maybe TRBD1 (6 bases). V was cut by 4 bases and J by 0 bases, with 8 bases left in between. CDR3 length: 14 amino acids. Looked up from germline, CDR1 is SEHNR and CDR2 is FQNEAQ (reference sequence). CDR3 sequence reads: CASSSQGSTDTQYF. CDR3 sequence (DNA): TGTGCCAGCAGCTCACAGGGTAGCACAGATACGCAGTATTTT.

This chain links TRBV5-1 with TRBJ2-1, with 8 bases matching TRBD2. The CDR3 loop spans 15 amino acids. V trimming: 0 bases; J trimming: 6 bases; junction bases outside the gene matches: 5. Germline V CDR1 and CDR2: SGHRS, YFSETQ. The CDR3 spells CASSLVRAGGNEQFF. The CDR3 DNA sequence: TGCGCCAGCAGCTTGGTACGGGCGGGGGGCAATGAGCAGTTCTTC. Full variable domain (rest looked up from reference TRBV5-1 and TRBJ2-1): KAGVTQTPRYLIKTRGQQVTLSCSPISGHRSVSWYQQTPGQGLQFLFEYFSETQRNKGNFPGRFSGRQFSNSRSEMNVSTLELGDSALYLCASSLVRAGGNEQFFGPGTRLTVL.

This clone was counted between two and nine times. This chain joins TRBV9 and TRBJ1-2; TRBD1 matches at 7 bases. The CDR3 runs to 13 residues. Germline lookup yields CDR1 SGDLS and CDR2 YYNGEE. With V trimmed by 4 bases and J by 5 bases, 5 bases remained unmatched. The CDR3 nucleotides read TGTGCCAGCAGCCCCGACAGGGAGTATGGCTACACCTTC. Protein sequence: CASSPDREYGYTF.

This clone was recorded once. The chain couples TRBV5-1 to TRBJ2-1, with TRBD2 identical over 8 bases. Germline CDR1 SGHRS, CDR2 YFSETQ. This CDR3 spans 16 amino acids. With 4 bases clipped from V and 6 bases from J, the junction kept 12 bases outside the gene matches. CDR3 nucleotides: TGCGCCAGCAGCCCGGGGAGCGGGAGTTTTATCAATGAGCAGTTCTTC. It encodes CASSPGSGSFINEQFF.

The J gene is TRBJ1-5, the V gene TRBV19, with D maybe TRBD1 (5 bases). V dropped 1 base and J dropped 2 bases, with 12 bases sitting between them. CDR1 and CDR2 from the germline V gene are LNHDA and SQIVND (reference sequence). This CDR3 has 16 amino acids. The CDR3 nucleotides are TGTGCCAGTAGTATAGGACAGTTTGGGGGCAATCAGCCCCAGCATTTT. Translated: CASSIGQFGGNQPQHF.

The rearrangement links TRBV19 to TRBJ1-5; TRBD1 might be the D (5 bases). V was clipped by 4 bases and J by 6 bases, with 13 bases between them. Germline V lookup: CDR1 LNHDA, CDR2 SQIVND (reference sequence). CDR3 length: 14 amino acids. This chain's CDR3 is CASSTAGWLQPQHF. The CDR3 bases are TGTGCCAGTAGTACGGCAGGGTGGCTTCAGCCCCAGCATTTT.

J is TRBJ2-5 and V is TRBV5-4, with D perhaps matching TRBD1 (5 bases). The V gene lost 3 bases and the J gene lost 1 base, with 10 bases spanning the gap. CDR3 length: 14 amino acids. The germline gives CDR1 SGHNT, CDR2 YYREEE (reference sequence). This CDR3 is CASSYSTVQETQYF. The CDR3 bases are TGTGCCAGCAGCTACTCGACAGTCCAAGAGACCCAGTACTTC.

Concerning this clone itself: Germline and junction disagree at one end, which may indicate a read error. The CDR3 coding sequence is TGTGCTAGCAGCTTAGGTCCCGACAGCTCCTCCGAGCAGTACTTC. Translating it yields CASSLGPDSSSEQYF. The chain joins TRBV7-7 to TRBJ2-7; possibly TRBD1 for D (5 bases). The V gene's germline CDR1 is SSHAT and CDR2 FNYEAQ (reference sequence). This CDR3 contains 15 residues.

The chain employs TRBV6-1 and TRBJ2-7, with TRBD2 identical over 9 bases. The CDR3 covers 15 residues. Losses at the gene ends were 7 bases for V and 5 bases for J; bases not matched to a gene: 12. Germline CDR1 MNHNS, CDR2 SASEGT. The DNA of the CDR3 is TGTGCCAGCACCGTCGTGGGCGGGGGGGCTAACGAGCAGTACTTC. It translates to CASTVVGGGANEQYF.

Details on this clone: Other DNA sequences of this sample code for an identical CDR3. V is TRBV27 and J is TRBJ1-5; D remains ambiguous. The V end was cut by 2 bases, the J end by 1 base, with 6 bases between. This CDR3 has 14 residues. The V gene's germline CDR1 is MNHEY and CDR2 SMNVEV (reference sequence). CDR3 loop: CASSLGGSNQPQHF. As DNA, the CDR3 is TGTGCCAGCAGTTTAGGAGGGAGCAATCAGCCCCAGCATTTT.

The chain uses TRBV7-2 and TRBJ1-1; possible D gene TRBD1, 6 bases. Germline V CDR1 and CDR2: SGHTA, FQGNSA. The CDR3 sequence is 13 residues long. Trimming stripped 5 bases from V and 4 bases from J, with 11 bases between. The CDR3 protein is CASSTGQITEAFF. CDR3 in DNA: TGTGCCAGCAGCACCGGACAGATCACTGAAGCTTTCTTT.

The rearrangement links TRBV7-6 to TRBJ2-5, with 9 bases lining up with TRBD1. CDR3 length: 14 residues. V lost 2 bases and J lost 4; bases outside the gene matches: 2. CDR1 and CDR2 (germline): SGHVS, FNYEAQ. The CDR3 is CASSLRQGGETQYF. DNA for the CDR3: TGTGCCAGCAGCTTAAGACAGGGGGGAGAGACCCAGTACTTC.